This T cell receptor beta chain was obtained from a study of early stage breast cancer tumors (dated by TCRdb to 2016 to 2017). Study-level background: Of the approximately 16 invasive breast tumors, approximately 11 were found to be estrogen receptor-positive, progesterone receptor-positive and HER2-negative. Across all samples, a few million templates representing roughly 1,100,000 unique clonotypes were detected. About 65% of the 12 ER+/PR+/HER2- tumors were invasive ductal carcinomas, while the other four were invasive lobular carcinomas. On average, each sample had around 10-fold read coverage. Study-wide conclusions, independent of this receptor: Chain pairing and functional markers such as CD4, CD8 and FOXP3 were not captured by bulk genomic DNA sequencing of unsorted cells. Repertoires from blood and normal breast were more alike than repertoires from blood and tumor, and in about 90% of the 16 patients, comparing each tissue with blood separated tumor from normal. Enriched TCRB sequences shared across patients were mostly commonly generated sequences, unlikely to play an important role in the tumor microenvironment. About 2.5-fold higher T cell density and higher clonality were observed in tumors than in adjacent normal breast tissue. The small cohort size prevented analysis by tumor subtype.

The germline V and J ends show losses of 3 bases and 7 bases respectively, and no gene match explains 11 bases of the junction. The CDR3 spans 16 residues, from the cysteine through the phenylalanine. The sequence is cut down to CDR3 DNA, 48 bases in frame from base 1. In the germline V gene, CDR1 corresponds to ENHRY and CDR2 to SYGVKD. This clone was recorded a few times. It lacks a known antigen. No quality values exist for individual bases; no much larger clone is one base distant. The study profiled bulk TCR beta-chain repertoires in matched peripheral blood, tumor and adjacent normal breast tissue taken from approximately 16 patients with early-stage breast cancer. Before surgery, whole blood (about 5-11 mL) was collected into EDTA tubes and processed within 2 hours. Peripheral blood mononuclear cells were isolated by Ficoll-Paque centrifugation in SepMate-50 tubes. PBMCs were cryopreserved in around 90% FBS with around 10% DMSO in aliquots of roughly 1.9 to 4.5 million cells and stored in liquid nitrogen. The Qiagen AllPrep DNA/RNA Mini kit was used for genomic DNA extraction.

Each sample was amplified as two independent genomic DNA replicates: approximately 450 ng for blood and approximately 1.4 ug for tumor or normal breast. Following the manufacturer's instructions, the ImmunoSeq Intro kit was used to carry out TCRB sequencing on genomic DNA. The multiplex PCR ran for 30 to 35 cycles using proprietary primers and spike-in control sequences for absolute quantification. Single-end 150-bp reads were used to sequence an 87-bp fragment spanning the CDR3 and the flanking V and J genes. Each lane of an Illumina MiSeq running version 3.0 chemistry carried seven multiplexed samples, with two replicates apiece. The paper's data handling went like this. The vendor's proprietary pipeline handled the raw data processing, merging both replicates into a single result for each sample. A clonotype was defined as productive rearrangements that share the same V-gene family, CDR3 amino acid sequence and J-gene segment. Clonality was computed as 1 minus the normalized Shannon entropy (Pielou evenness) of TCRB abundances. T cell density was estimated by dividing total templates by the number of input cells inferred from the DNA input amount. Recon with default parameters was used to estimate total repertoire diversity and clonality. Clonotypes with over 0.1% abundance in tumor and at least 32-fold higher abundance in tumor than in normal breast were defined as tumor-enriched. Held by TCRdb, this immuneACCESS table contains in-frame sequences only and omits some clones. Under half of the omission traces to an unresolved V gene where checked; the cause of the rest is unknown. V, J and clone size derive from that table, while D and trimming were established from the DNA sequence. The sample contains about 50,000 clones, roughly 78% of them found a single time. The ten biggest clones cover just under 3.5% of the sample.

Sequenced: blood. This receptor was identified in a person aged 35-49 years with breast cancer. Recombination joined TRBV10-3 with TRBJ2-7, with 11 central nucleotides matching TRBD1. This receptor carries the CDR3 CAISDTAGTGGFEQYF. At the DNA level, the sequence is TGTGCCATCAGTGATACGGCCGGGACAGGGGGTTTTGAGCAGTACTTC.